This T cell receptor (beta chain) derives from a study of Ad26.COV2.S vaccination and SARS-CoV-2 variants. Clones were sequenced by immunoSEQ multiplex PCR, and TCRdb holds only the in-frame ones, with some missing. The data contain more than 300,000 clones, around four fifths of them singletons. Regarding treatment: some 19 received Ad26.COV2.S at low or high dose, single or two shots; about 5 received placebo; per-sample allocation not given. Sampling took place 63 days after the first vaccine or placebo injection. Immunization relied on an Ad26 vector, which expressed Wuhan-strain SARS-CoV-2 spike. In germline, CDR1 is SEHNR, CDR2 FQNEAQ (reference sequence). The V and J ends lost 4 bases and 0 bases respectively, with 6 bases between them. This CDR3 is 13 amino acids long.

The TCR was taken from a person between 18 and 65 years old who received the Ad26.COV2.S COVID-19 vaccine or a placebo. V is TRBV7-9 and J is TRBJ2-5, with D unclear. The material was peripheral blood, obtained in a trial of Ad26.COV2.S vaccine versus placebo. The CDR3 loop reads CASSSRNQETQYF. The CDR3 DNA reads as TGTGCCAGCAGCTCGAGGAACCAAGAGACCCAGTACTTC. The whole variable domain, remainder taken from reference TRBV7-9 and TRBJ2-5, is DTGVSQNPRHKITKRGQNVTFRCDPISEHNRLYWYRQTLGQGPEFLTYFQNEAQLEKSRLLSDRFSAERPKGSFSTLEIQRTEQGDSAMYLCASSSRNQETQYFGPGTRLLVL.